These 24 T cell receptor beta chains were all obtained from the same sample, sequenced in a study of blood T cell repertoires in COVID-19. Sequenced by immunoSEQ multiplex PCR; TCRdb stores in-frame clones only, minus some. Among roughly 340,000 clones listed, 80% to 90% were seen once. Sequencing used peripheral blood. These receptor sequences come from a woman aged 25 to 45 with COVID-19, enrolled during active disease.

The chain uses TRBV7-9 and TRBJ2-1, with 10 bases aligning to TRBD2. CDR1 and CDR2 (germline): SEHNR, FQNEAQ (reference sequence). This CDR3 comprises 15 residues. Trimming took 5 bases from V and 6 from J; bases not matched to a gene: 7. In nucleotides, the CDR3 is TGTGCCAGCAGCCCTAGGGCTAGCGGGAGCAATGAGCAGTTCTTC. Its protein product is CASSPRASGSNEQFF.

This chain links TRBV7-9 with TRBJ1-1; TRBD1 might be the D (6 bases). Germline lookup yields CDR1 SEHNR and CDR2 FQNEAQ (reference sequence). The CDR3 sequence is 17 residues long. Trimming left V 5 bases short and J 1 base short, with 20 bases between. The chain's CDR3 is CASSLFYSGQRNTEAFF. The CDR3 DNA is TGTGCCAGCAGCCTGTTTTATAGTGGACAGCGGAACACTGAAGCTTTCTTT.

As DNA, the CDR3 is TGTGCCAGCAGTTATGGACAGGGAACGGGTCACGAGCAGTACTTC. It encodes CASSYGQGTGHEQYF. V gene TRBV6-5 combines with J gene TRBJ2-7; TRBD1 matches at 8 bases. The V gene end was trimmed by 3 bases and the J gene end by 5 bases; junction bases not matched to a gene: 9. The CDR3 is 15 residues long. Germline V gives CDR1 MNHEY, CDR2 SVGAGI.

The chain is built from TRBV5-1 and TRBJ1-2, with TRBD1 identical over 8 bases. Germline CDR1 is SGHRS and CDR2 is YFSETQ. The CDR3 covers 14 residues. The trim removed 0 bases at V and 4 bases at J, leaving 2 bases unmatched. The CDR3 loop reads CASSLAGGIYGYTF. CDR3 DNA: TGCGCCAGCAGCTTGGCAGGGGGCATCTATGGCTACACCTTC.

V is TRBV6-5 and J is TRBJ1-5; 9 bases are shared with TRBD1. CDR3 length: 15 residues. CDR1 and CDR2 (germline): MNHEY, SVGAGI. Unmatched junction bases numbered 8, after V lost 10 bases and J lost 1 base. The CDR3 DNA reads as TGTGCCACCATTTATGGACAGGGGAGCAATCAGCCCCAGCATTTT. It codes for CATIYGQGSNQPQHF.

This clone was detected once. The V call is TRBV19, the J call TRBJ2-2; TRBD2 matches at 7 bases. The germline gives CDR1 LNHDA, CDR2 SQIVND (reference sequence). The junction had 5 bases not matched to a gene; V was cut back by 3 bases and J by 1 base. This CDR3 has 16 amino acids. Written as DNA, the CDR3 is TGTGCCAGTAGTATGTGGGCTAGCGGGAACACCGGGGAGCTGTTTTTT. Its protein product is CASSMWASGNTGELFF.

The chain is built from TRBV14 and TRBJ2-1, with 8 bases identical to TRBD2. The CDR3 has 18 residues. Germline V gene sequence: CDR1 SGHDN, CDR2 FVKESK. V lost 3 bases, J lost 2 bases, and 12 bases stayed unmatched. The CDR3 region is CASSHLGTRPSTYNEQFF. Here the CDR3 DNA reads TGTGCCAGCAGCCATCTAGGGACTAGACCCTCCACCTACAATGAGCAGTTCTTC.

The genes are TRBV5-5 and TRBJ1-2; possibly TRBD1 for D (6 bases). V lost 4 bases and J lost 4, with 23 bases in between. Germline V gene lookup returns CDR1 SGHKS and CDR2 YYEKEE (reference sequence). There are 17 residues in the CDR3. The CDR3 protein is CASSPYLGGARGYGYTF. The CDR3 nucleotides are TGTGCCAGCAGCCCCTACCTCGGGGGGGCGCGGGGCTATGGCTACACCTTC.

Only one count was recorded for this clone. This rearrangement joins TRBV7-2 to TRBJ2-3, with TRBD1 as a possible D gene (5 bases). The germline V gene encodes CDR1 SGHTA and CDR2 FQGNSA. V shed 3 bases and J shed 2 bases, with 12 bases lying between them. The CDR3 spans 15 residues. CDR3 region: CASSFPTGSTDTQYF. CDR3 DNA: TGTGCCAGCAGCTTCCCAACAGGCTCCACAGATACGCAGTATTTT.

This clone was detected once. This chain links TRBV29-1 with TRBJ1-3, with no clear D. The CDR3 runs to 15 residues. CDR1 SQVTM and CDR2 ANQGSEA come from the germline V gene. The ends were cut back, 1 base at V and 0 bases at J, with 10 bases in the middle. Here the CDR3 DNA reads TGCAGCGTTGAAGGGCGGGGAAACTCTGGAAACACCATATATTTT. Encoded protein: CSVEGRGNSGNTIYF.

The V gene is TRBV6-5, the J gene TRBJ2-2, with 8 bases identical to TRBD2. In germline, CDR1 is MNHEY, CDR2 SVGAGI. J lost 4 bases, V lost 6 bases, and 4 bases had no gene match. The CDR3 sequence is 14 residues long. The CDR3 sequence: CASRPGGLTGELFF. The DNA of the CDR3 is TGTGCCAGCAGACCGGGAGGGCTCACCGGGGAGCTGTTTTTT.

This clone appeared once. The chain carries TRBV13 and TRBJ2-7; perhaps TRBD1 as D (6 bases). Trimming pared 5 bases from V and 4 bases from J, leaving 18 bases between. CDR1 is PRHDT, CDR2 FYEKMQ, per germline (reference sequence). The CDR3 is made up of 15 amino acids. The CDR3 sequence: CASSKTGILSYEQYV. As DNA, the CDR3 is TGTGCCAGCAGCAAGACAGGTATCCTATCTTACGAGCAGTACGTC.

This rearrangement joins TRBV9 to TRBJ2-1; D is uncertain. V lost 8 bases, J lost 1 base, and 4 bases lay in between. Looked up from germline, CDR1 is SGDLS and CDR2 is YYNGEE. CDR3 length: 11 residues. The CDR3 bases are TGTGCCAGTGCGTCCTACAATGAGCAGTTCTTC. Its translation: CASASYNEQFF.

The V call is TRBV2, the J call TRBJ1-2; 7 bases are a match to TRBD1. V dropped 5 bases and J dropped 2; count of bases not matched to a gene: 2. Germline V gene sequence: CDR1 SNHLY, CDR2 FYNNEI. This CDR3 comprises 13 residues. In DNA, the CDR3 is TGTGCCAGCAGTTACAGGGGAAACTATGGCTACACCTTC. It yields the protein CASSYRGNYGYTF. Looking up the rest from reference TRBV2 and TRBJ1-2 gives the full variable domain: EPEVTQTPSHQVTQMGQEVILRCVPISNHLYFYWYRQILGQKVEFLVSFYNNEISEKSEIFDDQFSVERPDGSNFTLKIRSTKLEDSAMYFCASSYRGNYGYTFGSGTRLTVV.

This sequence joins TRBV11-3 and TRBJ2-7; D is perhaps TRBD2 (7 bases). This CDR3 is 14 amino acids long. CDR1 is SGHNT and CDR2 is YENEEA in the germline V gene. The V end lost 9 bases, the J end lost 0 bases, and 15 bases lay between the germline ends. CDR3 sequence (DNA): TGTGCCAGGGGGGGGCCAGGCCTCTCCTACGAGCAGTACGTC. Amino acid sequence: CARGGPGLSYEQYV.

The V and J genes are TRBV7-9 and TRBJ2-1; TRBD1 matches 7 bases. The CDR3 runs 15 residues. V dropped 5 bases and J dropped 2; count of bases not matched to a gene: 6. From germline, CDR1 is SEHNR and CDR2 FQNEAQ (reference sequence). CDR3 residues: CASSPRTGPYNEQFF. Here the CDR3 DNA reads TGTGCCAGCAGCCCCAGGACAGGCCCCTACAATGAGCAGTTCTTC.

This clone was seen only a few times. This rearrangement joins TRBV2 to TRBJ1-3; maybe TRBD1 (6 bases). V dropped 1 base and J dropped 5 bases, with 9 bases sitting between them. Looked up from germline, CDR1 is SNHLY and CDR2 is FYNNEI. This CDR3 region has 14 residues. CDR3 DNA: TGTGCCAGCAGTGAAGACAGGGCACGAAACACCATATATTTT. This encodes CASSEDRARNTIYF.

The rearrangement links TRBV11-2 to TRBJ1-1; D is unresolved. CDR1 and CDR2 from the germline V gene are SGHAT and FQNNGV. The CDR3 is 14 amino acids. Trimming took off 2 bases at V and 2 bases at J, with 9 bases between the two ends. CDR3 coding DNA: TGTGCCAGCAGCTTAACCACGGGAAACACTGAAGCTTTCTTT. Its translation: CASSLTTGNTEAFF.

The chain uses TRBV5-5 and TRBJ2-1, with TRBD1 matching over 7 bases. CDR3 length: 16 amino acids. V trimming: 4 bases; J trimming: 3 bases; junction bases outside the gene matches: 10. The V gene's germline CDR1 is SGHKS and CDR2 YYEKEE (reference sequence). The CDR3 sequence is CASSERDRSIYNEQFF. The CDR3 nucleotides are TGTGCCAGCAGCGAGAGGGACAGAAGTATCTACAATGAGCAGTTCTTC.

This chain uses TRBV5-1 with TRBJ2-3, with TRBD2 as a possible D gene (6 bases). The V end lost 0 bases, the J end lost 2 bases, and 10 bases lay between the germline ends. Germline V gives CDR1 SGHRS, CDR2 YFSETQ. The CDR3 loop spans 15 amino acids. The CDR3 protein is CASSLDGLPTDTQYF. The CDR3 DNA is TGCGCCAGCAGCTTGGACGGACTACCCACAGATACGCAGTATTTT. The full variable domain, its missing parts supplied by reference TRBV5-1 and TRBJ2-3, is KAGVTQTPRYLIKTRGQQVTLSCSPISGHRSVSWYQQTPGQGLQFLFEYFSETQRNKGNFPGRFSGRQFSNSRSEMNVSTLELGDSALYLCASSLDGLPTDTQYFGPGTRLTVL.

CDR3 DNA: TGTGCCAGCAGCGAGGGACACTACGAGCAGTACGTC. Translating gives CASSEGHYEQYV. The V and J genes are TRBV11-2 and TRBJ2-7; possibly TRBD1 for D (6 bases). Germline loops: CDR1 SGHAT, CDR2 FQNNGV. Between the trimmed V and J ends, which lost 5 bases and 3 bases, there was a span of 8 bases. CDR3 length equals 12 residues.

V and J are TRBV25-1 and TRBJ2-2; 9 nucleotides match TRBD1. Losses at the gene ends were 4 bases for V and 4 bases for J; bases not matched to a gene: 10. CDR1 is MGHDK, CDR2 SYGVNS, per germline. The CDR3 covers 17 residues. The CDR3 DNA reads TGTGCCAGCAGTGGTTTGGTGGGACAGGGAACCACCGGGGAGCTGTTTTTT. Translated: CASSGLVGQGTTGELFF. Full variable domain (outside the CDR3, taken from reference TRBV25-1 and TRBJ2-2): EADIYQTPRYLVIGTGKKITLECSQTMGHDKMYWYQQDPGMELHLIHYSYGVNSTEKGDLSSESTVSRIRTEHFPLTLESARPSHTSQYLCASSGLVGQGTTGELFFGEGSRLTVL.

Only one count was recorded for this clone. The same CDR3 is also encoded by other DNA sequences in this sample. The chain recombines TRBV6-5 with TRBJ2-3; 9 bases match TRBD1. Germline V gene lookup returns CDR1 MNHEY and CDR2 SVGAGI. The CDR3 contains 14 residues. J lost 3 bases, V lost 6 bases, and 4 bases had no gene match. The CDR3 DNA is TGTGCCAGCAGACCGGGACAGGGAACAGATACGCAGTATTTT. Its protein product is CASRPGQGTDTQYF.

This chain joins TRBV7-2 and TRBJ2-1, with a tentative D call TRBD2 (5 bases). From germline, CDR1 is SGHTA and CDR2 FQGNSA. With 6 bases removed from V and 0 bases from J, the gap between germline ends came to 9 bases. This CDR3 spans 14 amino acids. The CDR3 spells CASRKTSSYNEQFF. The CDR3 region has the DNA TGTGCCAGCAGAAAAACTAGCTCCTACAATGAGCAGTTCTTC.